The rows below give T cell receptor beta chains drawn from one sample of a study of early T cells in non-severe SARS-CoV-2 infection. TCRdb used MiXCR to reprocess the 5' RACE reads, holding one entry per CDR3 protein. This sample has fewer than 30,000 distinct CDR3 sequences, with under 5% found just once. The specimen was whole blood. Receptors were obtained from an adult who was a healthcare worker with PCR-confirmed SARS-CoV-2 infection or an uninfected control (not recorded which). CDR3s leave out the opening cysteine and the closing phenylalanine or tryptophan. D genes are given only for firm matches.

d_call j_call v_call cdr3_aa
TRBD1 TRBJ1-2 TRBV7-3 ASSLRGATTGANYGYT
. TRBJ2-1 TRBV18 ASSLQQNNEQF
. TRBJ1-4 TRBV12-3/TRBV12-4 ASSLMGTPTNEKLF
. TRBJ2-7 TRBV11-2 ASSSRGPSDNEQY
. TRBJ1-3 TRBV6-5 ASSLGRPQQGNTIY
TRBD2 TRBJ2-7 TRBV12-3/TRBV12-4 ASSRLAGGYEQY
TRBD1 TRBJ2-7 TRBV5-1 ASSFDRGNYEQY
. TRBJ2-1 TRBV11-3 ASSLEPGNEQF
TRBD1 TRBJ1-4 TRBV12-3/TRBV12-4 ASGLGQLLNEKLF
TRBD1 TRBJ2-2 TRBV11-2 ASSFPGRAGGTDTGELF
. TRBJ2-1 TRBV7-9 ASRTTGRIEQF
TRBD1 TRBJ1-1 TRBV20-1 SARQTGGRTEAF
. TRBJ2-5 TRBV30 AWSVYVEYQETQY
TRBD2 TRBJ2-3 TRBV4-2 ASSQDLPTSGSSDTQY
TRBD2 TRBJ2-1 TRBV5-4 ASSWSGEGYNEQF
. TRBJ2-3 TRBV29-1 SVLGGDTQY
TRBD1 TRBJ2-7 TRBV10-3 AIRDRGYEQY